This T cell receptor beta chain was identified during a study of blood T cell repertoires in COVID-19. In the study overall: Recovery among Cohort 3 donors was established by two negative PCRs, clearance, or symptom resolution. PBMCs, B-cell-depleted T cells, or T cells were the source of the cDNA or gDNA that made up the material.

Living in about two dozen US areas, the participants were between roughly 18 and 90 years of age. V trimming: 5 bases; J trimming: 4 bases; junction bases outside the gene matches: 3. The CDR3 loop spans 15 amino acids. Germline V gene lookup returns CDR1 SNHLY and CDR2 FYNNEI. Authors' processing steps: Reference gene primer amplification gave nucleated cell count estimates. Using immunoSEQ multiplex PCR, the repertoire was profiled, and TCRdb retains in-frame clones only, with some absent. V and J calls and clone size come straight from that table; D and trimming were deduced from the DNA. Here the sample spans 150,000 to 200,000 clones, roughly nine tenths being singletons.

The chain links TRBV2 to TRBJ2-7, with 15 bases lining up with TRBD2. Sequenced: PBMCs or T cells enriched from blood (not recorded which). The sequence came from a woman between 35 and 50 years old in a cohort exposed to, infected with or recovered from COVID-19 (not recorded which). The CDR3 loop is CASSLGLAGGYEQYF. CDR3 bases: TGTGCCAGCAGTTTAGGACTAGCGGGAGGGTACGAGCAGTACTTC.